These 17 T cell receptor beta chains share one sample of origin, sequenced in a study of CD8 T cells in ankylosing spondylitis. TCRdb ran MiXCR on the 5' RACE reads and lists one entry per CDR3 protein. Of around 150,000 distinct CDR3 sequences listed, about 16% were seen once; the top ten hold roughly 8%. The sample comprised blood, either unsorted or a sorted T cell fraction (not recorded which). These TCRs come from a male donor with ankylosing spondylitis or in good health (not recorded which).

The chain recombines TRBV29-1 with TRBJ2-2, with TRBD1 matching over 10 bases. The ends lost 7 bases at V and 7 bases at J; junction bases unmatched: 9. The CDR3 has 14 amino acids. CDR1 and CDR2 (germline): SQVTM, ANQGSEA. Written as DNA, the CDR3 is TGCAGCGCCCTCGGGACAGGGGAGTTCGGGGAGCTGTTTTTT. It codes for CSALGTGEFGELFF.

This chain connects TRBV11-2 to TRBJ2-3, with 11 nucleotides matching TRBD2. The CDR3 sequence is 15 residues long. Per germline, CDR1 SGHAT and CDR2 FQNNGV. V trimming: 5 bases; J trimming: 5 bases; junction bases outside the gene matches: 6. The CDR3 bases are TGTGCCAGCAGCCGTAGCGGGAGGGTTATAGATACGCAGTATTTT. Amino acid sequence: CASSRSGRVIDTQYF.

This clonotype was recorded only once. This may be a read error: a much more frequent sequence differs by one nucleotide. The CDR3 reads CSVEVGRSTEAFF. Written as DNA, the CDR3 is TGCAGCGTTGAAGTGGGCAGGAGCACTGAAGCTTTCTTT. This rearrangement joins TRBV29-1 to TRBJ1-1; D unresolved. Looked up from germline, CDR1 is SQVTM and CDR2 is ANQGSEA. The CDR3 runs to 13 residues. The V and J ends lost 1 base and 4 bases respectively, with 10 bases between them. The variable domain in full, with the rest retrieved from reference TRBV29-1 and TRBJ1-1, is SAVISQKPSRDICQRGTSLTIQCQVDSQVTMMFWYRQQPGQSLTLIATANQGSEATYESGFVIDKFPISRPNLTFSTLTVSNMSPEDSSIYLCSVEVGRSTEAFFGQGTRLTVV.

This clonotype was picked up many times. A read error may produce the germline difference seen at one junction end. V and J are TRBV20-1 and TRBJ2-2; D not certain. Germline CDR1 reads DFQATT; CDR2 reads SNEGSKA (reference sequence). The CDR3 runs to 15 residues. As DNA, the CDR3 is TGCAGTGCTAGACCCGGGTCGTTGAACGCCGGGGAGCTGTTTTTT. It yields the protein CSARPGSLNAGELFF.

At least ten counts were recorded for this clonotype. V usage is TRBV29-1 and J usage is TRBJ2-2, with D possibly TRBD2 on 5 matching bases. The V end lost 2 bases, the J end lost 0 bases, and 13 bases lay between the germline ends. CDR3 length: 16 residues. The germline V gene has CDR1 SQVTM and CDR2 ANQGSEA. CDR3 protein: CSVERMRATNTGELFF. The CDR3 nucleotides are TGCAGCGTTGAAAGGATGAGGGCCACGAACACCGGGGAGCTGTTTTTT.

This clonotype came up many times. This chain joins TRBV3-1 and TRBJ2-1, with unresolved D. V was cut by 1 base and J by 6 bases, with 13 bases left in between. The V gene's germline CDR1 is LGHDT and CDR2 YNNKEL (reference sequence). The CDR3 loop spans 15 amino acids. CDR3 DNA sequence: TGTGCCAGCAGCCAAGGTGGTAGCCGTGGCAATGAGCAGTTCTTC. It encodes CASSQGGSRGNEQFF.

As regards this clonotype: One junction end does not reproduce the germline sequence, and a read error may be involved. The rearrangement links TRBV3-1 to TRBJ2-5; 9 nucleotides agree with TRBD1. Germline CDR1 is LGHDT and CDR2 is YNNKEL (reference sequence). This CDR3 spans 15 amino acids. The CDR3 bases are TGTGCCAGCAACCAAGTTGGACAGGGGTCAGAGACCCAGTACTTC. It specifies CASNQVGQGSETQYF.

The chain couples TRBV6-4 to TRBJ2-1, with TRBD2 matching 8 bases. This CDR3 is 19 amino acids long. Per germline, CDR1 MRHNA and CDR2 SNTAGT. The V gene end was trimmed by 11 bases and the J gene end by 0 bases; junction bases not matched to a gene: 21. The CDR3 spells CAFCLMGLVDSISYNEQFF. As DNA, the CDR3 is TGTGCCTTCTGTTTAATGGGACTAGTGGATTCGATCTCCTACAATGAGCAGTTCTTC.

As concerns this clonotype: Its ends do not fully match the called genes, so a read error is possible. The DNA of the CDR3 is TGCGTCAGCAGCCAAGATACCGGACTAGCGGGATCGGGGACAGATACGCAGTATTTT. It encodes CVSSQDTGLAGSGTDTQYF. The chain employs TRBV4-1 and TRBJ2-3; 12 bases are a match to TRBD2. Germline CDR1 reads MGHRA; CDR2 reads YSYEKL. CDR3 length: 19 residues.

This clonotype was recorded at least ten times. The genes are TRBV27 and TRBJ1-2; 8 nucleotides match TRBD1. The CDR3 loop spans 15 amino acids. Looked up from germline, CDR1 is MNHEY and CDR2 is SMNVEV (reference sequence). V shed 0 bases, J shed 4 bases, and the junction held 4 bases outside the gene matches. The CDR3 loop reads CASSLSDTGGYGYTF. CDR3 nucleotides: TGTGCCAGCAGTTTATCGGATACAGGGGGCTATGGCTACACCTTC.

Many counts were recorded for this clonotype. This chain joins TRBV20-1 and TRBJ2-2; no firm D call. Germline V gene sequence: CDR1 DFQATT, CDR2 SNEGSKA (reference sequence). Trimming shortened V by 2 bases and J by 5 bases, and 9 bases separated the two germline ends. CDR3 length: 13 amino acids. CDR3 residues: CSARSDRTGELFF. In DNA form, the CDR3 reads TGCAGTGCTAGATCGGATCGTACCGGGGAGCTGTTTTTT.

There are many counts of this clonotype. V gene TRBV5-1 combines with J gene TRBJ1-3; D is unclear. Trimming left V 3 bases short and J 0 bases short, with 10 bases between. The germline V gene encodes CDR1 SGHRS and CDR2 YFSETQ. CDR3 length: 15 residues. The CDR3 sequence is CASSWGASSGNTIYF. The CDR3 bases are TGCGCCAGCAGCTGGGGAGCATCCTCTGGAAACACCATATATTTT.

The rearrangement links TRBV6-1 to TRBJ1-5; D is possibly TRBD1 (6 bases). The CDR3 is 14 residues long. V was clipped by 3 bases and J by 4 bases, with 10 bases between them. The germline CDR1 and CDR2 sequences are MNHNS and SASEGT. The CDR3 DNA follows: TGTGCCAGCAGTGACAGGGGAGAGAATCAGCCCCAGCATTTT. The encoded protein is CASSDRGENQPQHF.

Note on this clonotype: Compared with germline, one end of the junction differs, possibly owing to a read error. This rearrangement joins TRBV6-1 to TRBJ1-2, with 9 bases aligning to TRBD1. CDR1 and CDR2 from the germline V gene are MNHNS and SASEGT. The CDR3 covers 13 residues. The CDR3 is CANSRTGDYGYTF. The CDR3 coding sequence is TGTGCCAACAGTCGGACAGGGGACTATGGCTACACCTTC.

This clonotype was counted once. The rearrangement joins TRBV12-3 or TRBV12-4 to TRBJ2-5, with D perhaps assigned TRBD1 or TRBD2 (5 bases each). The CDR3 covers 16 residues. With 2 bases removed from V and 1 base from J, the gap between germline ends came to 14 bases. Here the CDR3 reads CASSLRGVGGQETQYF. The CDR3, as DNA: TGTGCCAGCAGTTTACGAGGGGTTGGGGGCCAAGAGACCCAGTACTTC.

A word on this clonotype: Here the CDR3 omits its conserved ending phenylalanine or tryptophan, so a read error is the likely source. Because the CDR3's place on the DNA is in doubt, the DNA is left out and the CDR3 is given as listed by TCRdb. The gene calls are TRBV10-2 and TRBJ1-2; the DNA was not compared with TRBD1, the D call given in the table. The CDR3 adds up to 11 amino acids, both ends counted. Germline V gives CDR1 WSHSY, CDR2 SAAADI. The CDR3 loop reads CASSGGQELYL.

Only a few counts were recorded for this clonotype. The chain employs TRBV24-1 and TRBJ1-5, with unresolved D. This CDR3 comprises 15 residues. Looked up from germline, CDR1 is KGHDR and CDR2 is SFDVKD. Trimming cost V 5 bases and J 8 bases, with 18 bases left between them. Here the CDR3 reads CATSAGGSDGKPQHF. In DNA form, the CDR3 reads TGTGCCACCAGTGCAGGAGGATCCGATGGAAAGCCCCAGCATTTT.